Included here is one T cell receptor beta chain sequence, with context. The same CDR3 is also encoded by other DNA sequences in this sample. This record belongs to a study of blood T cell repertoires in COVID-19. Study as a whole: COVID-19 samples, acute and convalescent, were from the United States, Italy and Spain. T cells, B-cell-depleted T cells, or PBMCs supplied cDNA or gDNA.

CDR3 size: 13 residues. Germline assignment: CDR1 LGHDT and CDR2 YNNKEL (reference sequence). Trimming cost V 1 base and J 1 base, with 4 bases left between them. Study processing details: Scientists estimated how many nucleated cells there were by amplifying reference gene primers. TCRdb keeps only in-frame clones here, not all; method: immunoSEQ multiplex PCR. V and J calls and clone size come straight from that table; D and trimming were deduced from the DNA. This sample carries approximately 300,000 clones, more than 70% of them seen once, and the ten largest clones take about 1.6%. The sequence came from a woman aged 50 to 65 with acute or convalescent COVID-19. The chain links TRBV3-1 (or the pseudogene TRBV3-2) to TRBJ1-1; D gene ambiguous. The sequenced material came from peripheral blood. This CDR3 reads CASSQGQNTEAFF. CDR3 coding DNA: TGTGCCAGCAGCCAAGGACAGAACACTGAAGCTTTCTTT.